This TCR beta chain was retrieved from a study of blood T cell repertoires in COVID-19. For the study at large: Some COVID-19 samples were acute and others convalescent; all came from the United States, Italy and Spain.

Original processing methods: From reference gene primer amplification, estimates of nucleated cell counts were derived. Measured with immunoSEQ multiplex PCR; TCRdb has only the in-frame clones, and not every one. The DNA gave D and trimming, while V, J and clone size come from that table. The sample consists of 150,000 to 200,000 clones, around 89% of them appearing once. This clone was seen a single time. Being one base from a much bigger clone, this may be a read error. Additional DNA sequences in this sample encode the identical CDR3. V shed 3 bases and J 1 base; nucleotides not matched to a gene: 1. Germline V gene lookup returns CDR1 SEHNR and CDR2 FQNEAQ (reference sequence). The CDR3 runs 15 residues.

The sequence came from a man in his sixties with acute or convalescent COVID-19. The chain links TRBV7-9 to TRBJ2-2; TRBD1 agrees at 8 bases. Input material: peripheral blood. The CDR3 region is CASSLGTGNTGELFF. Here the CDR3 DNA reads TGTGCCAGCAGCTTGGGGACAGGGAACACCGGGGAGCTGTTTTTT.